The 26 T cell receptor beta chains below were found in one sample sequenced in a study of T cell repertoires in cytomegalovirus infection. From the reads, TCRdb called clonotypes with MiXCR, one entry per CDR3 protein. The sample has 650,000 to 900,000 distinct CDR3 sequences; less than 35% are singletons. These receptors lack a known antigen. Here the sequenced sample was cultured CD8+ T cells from PBMCs, taken from culture after CMV antigen stimulation. The receptors originated from a human donor in good health (CMV status not recorded). Some clones in this sample may be carry-over from other donors' samples.

This rearrangement joins TRBV7-9 to TRBJ2-7, with D possibly matching TRBD1 (7 bases). The CDR3 has 16 residues. Trimming stripped 1 base from V and 0 bases from J, with 13 bases between. Germline V gene sequence: CDR1 SEHNR, CDR2 FQNEAQ (reference sequence). This chain's CDR3 is CASSLGGGDSSYEQYV. The CDR3 nucleotides read TGTGCCAGCAGCTTAGGAGGCGGGGACAGCTCCTACGAGCAGTACGTC.

The CDR3 spells CASSYPGTGESYGYTF. In DNA, the CDR3 is TGTGCCAGCAGCTATCCCGGGACAGGGGAAAGCTATGGCTACACCTTC. V usage is TRBV7-2 and J usage is TRBJ1-2; 10 nucleotides line up with TRBD1. Trimming took 4 bases from V and 4 from J; bases not matched to a gene: 9. This CDR3 has 16 amino acids. Germline V gene lookup returns CDR1 SGHTA and CDR2 FQGNSA.

The CDR3 protein is CASIGEGRGLDTEAFF. The CDR3 nucleotides read TGTGCCAGCATTGGAGAAGGGCGGGGGTTGGACACTGAAGCTTTCTTT. This chain connects TRBV2 to TRBJ1-1; weak D call: TRBD1 (5 bases). Trimming stripped 7 bases from V and 3 bases from J, with 21 bases between. There are 16 residues in the CDR3. CDR1 is SNHLY and CDR2 is FYNNEI in the germline V gene.

The rearrangement joins TRBV12-3 or TRBV12-4 to TRBJ1-2; D gene ambiguous. CDR3 length: 12 residues. V was trimmed by 3 bases and J by 10 bases, leaving 12 bases between them. This CDR3 is CASSFDLANYTF. CDR3 DNA sequence: TGTGCCAGCAGTTTCGATTTAGCAAACTACACCTTC.

This clonotype has only a few counts. J is TRBJ2-1 and V is TRBV6-1, with 10 bases identical to TRBD2. The CDR3 contains 16 residues. Per germline, CDR1 MNHNS and CDR2 SASEGT. V was clipped by 2 bases and J by 3 bases; unmatched bases: 4. The CDR3, as DNA: TGTGCCAGCAGTGAAAGAAGCGGGGGGGGCTACAATGAGCAGTTCTTC. Residues: CASSERSGGGYNEQFF.

This chain joins TRBV9 and TRBJ1-2, with no clear D. Germline V gene lookup returns CDR1 SGDLS and CDR2 YYNGEE. V was clipped by 1 base and J by 5 bases, with 12 bases between them. There are 14 residues in the CDR3. The CDR3 bases are TGTGCCAGCAGCGTATCCCTCTCTGGGTATGGCTACACCTTC. Translation gives CASSVSLSGYGYTF.

This clonotype appeared a few times. The chain links TRBV7-9 to TRBJ2-7, with 11 bases fitting TRBD2. Germline V gene data show CDR1 as SEHNR and CDR2 as FQNEAQ (reference sequence). The V and J ends lost 6 bases and 0 bases, in that order; junction bases with no gene match: 7. This CDR3 has 16 residues. CDR3 DNA: TGTGCCAGCAGTTCTCTAGCGGGGGGTTCCTCCTACGAGCAGTACGTC. Its protein product is CASSSLAGGSSYEQYV.

V and J are TRBV6-6 and TRBJ2-7; 9 bases are a match to TRBD1. Germline V lookup: CDR1 MNHNY, CDR2 SVGAGI (reference sequence). V dropped 6 bases and J dropped 2; count of bases not matched to a gene: 8. This CDR3 spans 15 amino acids. For the CDR3, the DNA is TGTGCCAGCAGACTAACTGGGACAGGGACCTACGAGCAGTACGTC. Translation gives CASRLTGTGTYEQYV.

The J gene is TRBJ2-5, the V gene TRBV7-9; D is perhaps TRBD1 (5 bases). Germline V gene data show CDR1 as SEHNR and CDR2 as FQNEAQ (reference sequence). This CDR3 is 14 amino acids long. V was pared by 5 bases and J by 1 base, with 11 bases between. The CDR3 reads CASSHPDTQETQYF. In DNA form, the CDR3 reads TGTGCCAGCAGCCATCCGGACACCCAAGAGACCCAGTACTTC.

The rearrangement links TRBV7-9 to TRBJ2-5, with D unresolved. From germline, CDR1 is SEHNR and CDR2 FQNEAQ (reference sequence). The CDR3 totals 12 residues. V dropped 7 bases and J dropped 1 base, with 7 bases sitting between them. The CDR3 reads CASTPLQETQYF. As DNA, the CDR3 is TGTGCCAGCACACCGCTCCAAGAGACCCAGTACTTC.

This clonotype was picked up a small number of times. The chain is built from TRBV6-6 and TRBJ2-3, with D possibly being TRBD2 (6 bases). Between the trimmed V and J ends, which lost 6 bases and 0 bases, there was a span of 13 bases. In germline, CDR1 is MNHNY, CDR2 SVGAGI (reference sequence). The CDR3 length is 15 residues. The CDR3 reads CASSWGEPSTDTQYF. The CDR3, as DNA: TGTGCCAGCAGCTGGGGGGAACCTAGCACAGATACGCAGTATTTT.

This clonotype was recorded at least ten times. The CDR3 region has the DNA TGTGCCAGCCGACAGGGCTTCACTGAAGCTTTCTTT. Its translation: CASRQGFTEAFF. The rearrangement links TRBV12-3 or TRBV12-4 to TRBJ1-1; 7 bases align to TRBD1. The CDR3 is 12 amino acids. V shed 8 bases, J shed 4 bases, and the junction held 4 bases outside the gene matches.

The chain couples TRBV5-6 to TRBJ2-5, with 9 bases aligning to TRBD2. Trimming cost V 3 bases and J 1 base; bases outside gene matches: 7. The CDR3 runs to 16 residues. Germline V CDR1 and CDR2: SGHDT, YYEEEE. The CDR3, as DNA: TGTGCCAGCAGCTCCAGGCGGGGGGGGTTCCAAGAGACCCAGTACTTC. Translation gives CASSSRRGGFQETQYF.

This clonotype was seen more than once but under ten times. The chain links TRBV7-9 to TRBJ2-3, with 11 nucleotides matching TRBD1. This CDR3 spans 17 amino acids. Germline CDR1 reads SEHNR; CDR2 reads FQNEAQ (reference sequence). Germline trimming cut 2 bases from V and 2 bases from J; bases unmatched to any gene: 6. The CDR3, as DNA: TGTGCCAGCAGCTTACCAGGACAGGGGGCGGTCACAGATACGCAGTATTTT. Translated, it gives CASSLPGQGAVTDTQYF.

The V and J genes are TRBV7-4 and TRBJ2-7; 8 bases line up with TRBD2. Germline V gene data show CDR1 as SGHVT and CDR2 as SQSDAQ. CDR3 length: 14 residues. Trimming removed 3 bases from V and 4 bases from J; junction bases left unmatched: 5. CDR3 amino acids: CASSFGGGLYEQYV. The CDR3 coding sequence is TGTGCCAGCAGCTTCGGGGGGGGCTTATACGAGCAGTACGTC.

This clonotype was seen at least ten times. V usage is TRBV7-9 and J usage is TRBJ1-1; tentatively, D is TRBD1 (5 bases). CDR3 length: 16 amino acids. Looked up from germline, CDR1 is SEHNR and CDR2 is FQNEAQ (reference sequence). The ends were cut back, 2 bases at V and 2 bases at J, with 15 bases in the middle. CDR3 region: CASSLSTANINTEAFF. The DNA of the CDR3 is TGTGCCAGCAGCTTATCGACAGCAAATATAAACACTGAAGCTTTCTTT.

J is TRBJ2-7 and V is TRBV19; 12 bases are shared with TRBD1. The V gene's germline CDR1 is LNHDA and CDR2 SQIVND (reference sequence). The CDR3 extends over 15 amino acids. With V trimmed by 5 bases and J by 3 bases, 5 bases remained unmatched. The CDR3 nucleotides are TGTGCCAGTAGTTCGGGACAGGGGGCCTACTACGAGCAGTACTTC. Its protein product is CASSSGQGAYYEQYF.

This rearrangement joins TRBV20-1 to TRBJ2-3; TRBD1 matches at 8 bases. The V gene's germline CDR1 is DFQATT and CDR2 SNEGSKA (reference sequence). CDR3 size: 14 residues. After removal of 7 bases from V and 0 bases from J, the junction contained 6 bases not matched to a gene. In DNA form, the CDR3 reads TGCAGTGTTACGGACAGGGCTAGCACAGATACGCAGTATTTT. Translated: CSVTDRASTDTQYF.

V gene TRBV5-4 combines with J gene TRBJ2-3, with a tentative D call TRBD1 (6 bases). Germline V gene sequence: CDR1 SGHNT, CDR2 YYREEE (reference sequence). The V and J ends lost 4 bases and 4 bases respectively, with 22 bases between them. CDR3 size: 17 residues. The CDR3 DNA is TGTGCCAGCAGCCAGCCGCCGGTTGGGGGCAGCTCAGATACGCAGTATTTT. Its protein is CASSQPPVGGSSDTQYF.

Here the CDR3 reads CASSYSQWDNEKLFF. CDR3 coding DNA: TGTGCCAGCAGTTATTCGCAGTGGGATAATGAAAAACTGTTTTTT. The chain has TRBV6-5 and TRBJ1-4; no definite D call. The CDR3 contains 15 residues. CDR1 MNHEY and CDR2 SVGAGI come from the germline V gene. V was clipped by 3 bases and J by 4 bases, with 12 bases between them.

The chain employs TRBV7-9 and TRBJ2-1; D assignment may be TRBD1 or TRBD2 (5 bases each). CDR1 and CDR2 (germline): SEHNR, FQNEAQ (reference sequence). V was shortened by 0 bases and J by 9 bases, with 9 bases between the two germline ends. The CDR3 runs to 13 residues. CDR3 loop: CASSLAGDGEQFF. CDR3 DNA: TGTGCCAGCAGCTTAGCAGGGGACGGTGAGCAGTTCTTC.

Worth noting for this clonotype: A read error may be the cause here, since a much bigger clone is one base away. V and J are TRBV12-3 or TRBV12-4 and TRBJ1-5; D is unresolved. The CDR3 length is 13 residues. V was trimmed by 10 bases and J by 3 bases, leaving 13 bases between them. CDR3 nucleotide sequence: TGTGCCAACACCCCAGGATTCAATCAGCCCCAGCATTTT. As protein: CANTPGFNQPQHF.

The chain couples TRBV28 to TRBJ2-3; 13 bases fit TRBD2. The junction had 9 bases not matched to a gene; V was cut back by 4 bases and J by 5 bases. The CDR3 is 17 residues long. Per the germline V gene, CDR1 is MDHEN and CDR2 is SYDVKM. In DNA form, the CDR3 reads TGTGCCAGCAGTTCGTGGACTAGCGGGGGTAATAGAGATACGCAGTATTTT. It encodes CASSSWTSGGNRDTQYF.

In this sample, this clonotype turned up a few times. V usage is TRBV7-9 and J usage is TRBJ1-4; tentatively, D is TRBD1 (5 bases). Trimming cost V 5 bases and J 1 base, with 14 bases left between them. The germline gives CDR1 SEHNR, CDR2 FQNEAQ (reference sequence). This CDR3 comprises 16 residues. The CDR3, as DNA: TGTGCCAGCAGCGCGAGGGGAGGAGGAACTAATGAAAAACTGTTTTTT. Amino acids: CASSARGGGTNEKLFF.

The rearrangement links TRBV11-2 to TRBJ2-5; 8 positions match TRBD2. After removal of 10 bases from V and 4 bases from J, the junction contained 8 bases not matched to a gene. The CDR3 has 13 residues. Germline values: CDR1 SGHAT, CDR2 FQNNGV. The CDR3 loop is CATRGGGRETQYF. The CDR3 DNA reads TGTGCCACCCGGGGGGGGGGACGAGAGACCCAGTACTTC.

The V gene is TRBV6-1, the J gene TRBJ1-1; 7 bases map to TRBD1. Germline CDR1 MNHNS, CDR2 SASEGT. This CDR3 has 16 amino acids. The trim removed 6 bases at V and 5 bases at J, leaving 15 bases unmatched. This CDR3 reads CASSTPVRGRVTEAFF. The CDR3 DNA is TGTGCCAGCAGCACCCCAGTGAGGGGGCGTGTGACTGAAGCTTTCTTT.